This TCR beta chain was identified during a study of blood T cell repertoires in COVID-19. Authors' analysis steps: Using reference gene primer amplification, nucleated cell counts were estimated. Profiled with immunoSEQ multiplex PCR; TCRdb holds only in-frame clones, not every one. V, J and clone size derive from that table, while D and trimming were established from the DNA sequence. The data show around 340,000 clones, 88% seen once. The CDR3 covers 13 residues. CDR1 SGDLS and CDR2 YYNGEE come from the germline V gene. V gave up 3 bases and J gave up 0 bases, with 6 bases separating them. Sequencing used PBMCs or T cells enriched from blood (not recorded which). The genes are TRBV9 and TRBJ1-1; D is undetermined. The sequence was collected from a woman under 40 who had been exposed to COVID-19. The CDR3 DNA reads TGTGCCAGCAGCGCTAGTGTGAACACTGAAGCTTTCTTT. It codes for CASSASVNTEAFF.